The 19 T cell receptor beta chains below all came from one sample that was sequenced in a study of neurological immune-mediated disorders. TCRdb re-called the 5' RACE reads through MiXCR, storing one row per CDR3 protein. The table records roughly 74,000 distinct CDR3 sequences, 4% to 6% of them present only once. The sequencing input was PBMCs. These receptors all come from a man younger than 35 with multiple sclerosis.

This clonotype was seen a few times. A much more abundant neighbour one base away suggests this may be a read error. The V gene is TRBV24-1, the J gene TRBJ2-5, with TRBD2 as a possible D gene (6 bases). The CDR3 spans 15 residues. The germline V and J ends were trimmed by 5 bases and 5 bases, with 17 bases remaining between them. Germline V gives CDR1 KGHDR, CDR2 SFDVKD. CDR3 bases: TGTGCCACCAGTGCCCCGGCGGGAATAGGGGAGACCCAGTACTTC. Its translation is CATSAPAGIGETQYF.

Ten or more counts support this clonotype. The chain has TRBV5-1 and TRBJ2-1; 9 nucleotides agree with TRBD2. The CDR3 is 14 amino acids. J gave up 8 bases and V 7 bases, and 10 bases lay outside the gene matches. CDR1 is SGHRS, CDR2 YFSETQ, per germline. CDR3 sequence (DNA): TGCGCCAGCTCTAGGGCTAGCGGGACCGATGAGCAGTTCTTC. Translating gives CASSRASGTDEQFF.

On this clonotype: One base away lies a much larger clone, so this may be a sequencing read error. The V and J genes are TRBV7-2 and TRBJ2-3; D is possibly TRBD1 or TRBD2 (6 bases each). The V end was cut by 5 bases, the J end by 4 bases, with 16 bases between. Germline-derived CDR1 and CDR2 are SGHTA and FQGNSA. The CDR3 contains 15 residues. The CDR3 protein is CASSPRDGGADTQYF. CDR3 in DNA: TGTGCCAGCAGCCCCAGGGACGGGGGCGCAGATACGCAGTATTTT.

This clonotype came up many times. The chain has TRBV3-1 and TRBJ2-5; a weak D match, TRBD2 (6 bases). The germline CDR1 and CDR2 sequences are LGHDT and YNNKEL (reference sequence). Trimming cost V 4 bases and J 2 bases, with 11 bases left between them. The CDR3 has 14 residues. The CDR3 here is CASSPSGVQETQYF. DNA of the CDR3: TGTGCCAGCAGCCCCTCGGGGGTGCAAGAGACCCAGTACTTC.

This clonotype was seen at least ten times. The rearrangement links TRBV3-1 to TRBJ1-5; no clear D gene. Germline V gene lookup returns CDR1 LGHDT and CDR2 YNNKEL (reference sequence). The CDR3 contains 15 residues. Trimming stripped 2 bases from V and 1 base from J, with 9 bases between. The DNA of the CDR3 is TGTGCCAGCAGCCAATTCGGAGGGAGCAATCAGCCCCAGCATTTT. This codes for CASSQFGGSNQPQHF.

This clonotype was picked up many times. V gene TRBV5-1 combines with J gene TRBJ2-7; possibly TRBD1 for D (6 bases). V was trimmed by 4 bases and J by 2 bases, leaving 16 bases between them. The CDR3 extends over 15 amino acids. Germline V CDR1 and CDR2: SGHRS, YFSETQ. CDR3: CASSPAGAGAYEQYF. CDR3 sequence (DNA): TGCGCCAGCAGCCCTGCAGGGGCAGGGGCCTACGAGCAGTACTTC. The complete variable domain, with remaining parts taken from reference TRBV5-1 and TRBJ2-7, reads KAGVTQTPRYLIKTRGQQVTLSCSPISGHRSVSWYQQTPGQGLQFLFEYFSETQRNKGNFPGRFSGRQFSNSRSEMNVSTLELGDSALYLCASSPAGAGAYEQYFGPGTRLTVT.

This clonotype was detected ten times or more. The chain links TRBV20-1 to TRBJ2-1, with TRBD2 matching 12 bases. CDR1 DFQATT and CDR2 SNEGSKA come from the germline V gene (reference sequence). The trim removed 0 bases at V and 4 bases at J, leaving 1 base unmatched. The CDR3 loop spans 15 amino acids. CDR3 sequence (DNA): TGCAGTGCTAGAGATCTAGCGGGGGGGTACAATGAGCAGTTCTTC. Amino acids: CSARDLAGGYNEQFF.

This clonotype was observed many times. The rearrangement links TRBV7-8 to TRBJ2-4, with D hard to call. Trimming shortened V by 1 base and J by 0 bases, and 7 bases separated the two germline ends. From germline, CDR1 is SGHVS and CDR2 FQNEAQ. The CDR3 consists of 15 residues. The CDR3 DNA is TGTGCCAGCAGCTTAGAGGCAGGAGCCAAAAACATTCAGTACTTC. It codes for CASSLEAGAKNIQYF.

This chain uses TRBV7-6 with TRBJ2-3; 10 bases are shared with TRBD2. Germline lookup yields CDR1 SGHVS and CDR2 FNYEAQ. The CDR3 is made up of 20 amino acids. The V gene end was trimmed by 2 bases and the J gene end by 0 bases; junction bases not matched to a gene: 14. The CDR3 loop is CASSLYPSGRATVSTDTQYF. The CDR3 DNA follows: TGTGCCAGCAGCTTATACCCTAGCGGGAGAGCGACAGTTAGCACAGATACGCAGTATTTT.

This clonotype was found many times. This rearrangement joins TRBV20-1 to TRBJ2-7, with 7 bases matching TRBD1. V shed 0 bases, J shed 5 bases, and the junction held 10 bases outside the gene matches. The CDR3 is 15 amino acids. Germline V CDR1 and CDR2: DFQATT, SNEGSKA (reference sequence). CDR3 loop: CSARDRRRGLDEQYF. The DNA of the CDR3 is TGCAGTGCTAGAGATAGGCGTAGGGGGCTAGACGAGCAGTACTTC.

This clonotype was picked up many times. The chain carries TRBV20-1 and TRBJ2-1; 13 bases map to TRBD2. This CDR3 has 15 residues. J lost 3 bases, V lost 5 bases, and 4 bases had no gene match. Germline-derived CDR1 and CDR2 are DFQATT and SNEGSKA (reference sequence). The CDR3 region has the DNA TGCAGTGCTGGGACTAGCGGGGATCTCTACAATGAGCAGTTCTTC. Translation: CSAGTSGDLYNEQFF.

The chain has TRBV5-1 and TRBJ2-7; tentatively, D is TRBD1 or TRBD2 (5 bases each). CDR1 and CDR2 from the germline V gene are SGHRS and YFSETQ. The CDR3 contains 13 residues. The V end lost 4 bases, the J end lost 6 bases, and 14 bases lay between the germline ends. The CDR3 DNA reads TGCGCCAGCAGCCAGGGACCCCCCGGCGAGCAGTACTTC. As protein: CASSQGPPGEQYF.

Ten or more counts support this clonotype. This chain connects TRBV20-1 to TRBJ2-7; TRBD2 aligns across 11 bases. J was trimmed by 5 bases and V by 2 bases; bases with no gene match: 5. The CDR3 extends over 14 amino acids. Germline lookup yields CDR1 DFQATT and CDR2 SNEGSKA (reference sequence). CDR3 DNA: TGCAGTGCTAGATATAGCGGGGGGGCGAACGAGCAGTACTTC. It encodes CSARYSGGANEQYF.

This clonotype was seen more than once but under ten times. The DNA for the CDR3 is TGTGCCAGCCTTTATCGGGGGAACACCGGGGAGCTGTTTTTT. Its translation is CASLYRGNTGELFF. The gene calls are TRBV28 and TRBJ2-2; TRBD2 is a possible D gene (5 bases). Deletions cut 8 bases from V and 1 base from J, with 11 bases between. The length of the CDR3 is 14 residues. Germline assignment: CDR1 MDHEN and CDR2 SYDVKM.

This clonotype has ten or more counts. The V call is TRBV10-3, the J call TRBJ2-7, with 8 positions matching TRBD2. V lost 6 bases, J lost 4 bases, and 5 bases stayed unmatched. Germline V CDR1 and CDR2: ENHRY, SYGVKD. This CDR3 is built from 13 residues. This CDR3 is CAIRRGDVYEQYF. The CDR3 DNA reads TGTGCCATCAGGCGGGGGGATGTTTACGAGCAGTACTTC.

In its sample, this clonotype was seen many times. The chain recombines TRBV3-1 with TRBJ1-2, with D perhaps TRBD1 (5 bases). V lost 4 bases to trimming and J lost 8 bases, with 20 bases between them. Germline V gene lookup returns CDR1 LGHDT and CDR2 YNNKEL (reference sequence). This CDR3 contains 15 residues. CDR3 sequence reads: CASSPRDVRAWGYTF. CDR3 bases: TGTGCCAGCAGCCCGAGGGACGTTCGGGCCTGGGGCTACACCTTC.

This clonotype was detected many times. The V and J genes are TRBV20-1 and TRBJ2-7; D could derive from TRBD1 or TRBD2 (5 bases each). V lost 3 bases and J lost 7, with 19 bases in between. The CDR3 spans 14 residues. CDR1 DFQATT and CDR2 SNEGSKA come from the germline V gene (reference sequence). As DNA, the CDR3 is TGCAGTGCTAGGAAACCGGGACCAAACGTGGAGCAGTACTTC. It specifies CSARKPGPNVEQYF.

This clonotype was seen ten or more times. A much larger clone lies a single base off, so this may be a read error. The rearrangement uses TRBV5-1 and TRBJ2-3, with D perhaps TRBD2 (5 bases). Germline V gene sequence: CDR1 SGHRS, CDR2 YFSETQ. V dropped 4 bases and J dropped 2 bases, with 11 bases sitting between them. The CDR3 spans 14 residues. The CDR3 DNA reads as TGCGCCAGCAGCGTACGGGAAAACACAGATACGCAGTATTTT. Protein sequence: CASSVRENTDTQYF.

This clonotype has only a few counts. A much more abundant neighbour one base away suggests this may be a read error. The genes are TRBV29-1 and TRBJ2-3; D remains unclear. From germline, CDR1 is SQVTM and CDR2 ANQGSEA. V shed 8 bases and J shed 1 base, with 10 bases lying between them. The CDR3 covers 12 residues. The chain's CDR3 is CSLGKGTDTQYF. The CDR3 DNA sequence: TGCAGCCTTGGAAAGGGCACAGATACGCAGTATTTT.